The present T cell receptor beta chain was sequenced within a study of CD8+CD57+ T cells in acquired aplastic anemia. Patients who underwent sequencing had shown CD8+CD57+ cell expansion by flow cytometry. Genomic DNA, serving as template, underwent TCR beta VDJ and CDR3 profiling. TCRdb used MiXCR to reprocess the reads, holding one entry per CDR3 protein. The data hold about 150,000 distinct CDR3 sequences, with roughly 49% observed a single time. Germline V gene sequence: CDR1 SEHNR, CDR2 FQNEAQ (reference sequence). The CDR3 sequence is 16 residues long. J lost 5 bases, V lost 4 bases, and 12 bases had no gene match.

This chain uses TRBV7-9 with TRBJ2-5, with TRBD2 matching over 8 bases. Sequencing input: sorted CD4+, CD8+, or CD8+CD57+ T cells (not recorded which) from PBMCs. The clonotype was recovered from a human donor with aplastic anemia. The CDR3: CASSYSGGPWRETQYF. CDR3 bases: TGTGCCAGCAGCTATTCGGGGGGGCCTTGGCGGGAGACCCAGTACTTC.